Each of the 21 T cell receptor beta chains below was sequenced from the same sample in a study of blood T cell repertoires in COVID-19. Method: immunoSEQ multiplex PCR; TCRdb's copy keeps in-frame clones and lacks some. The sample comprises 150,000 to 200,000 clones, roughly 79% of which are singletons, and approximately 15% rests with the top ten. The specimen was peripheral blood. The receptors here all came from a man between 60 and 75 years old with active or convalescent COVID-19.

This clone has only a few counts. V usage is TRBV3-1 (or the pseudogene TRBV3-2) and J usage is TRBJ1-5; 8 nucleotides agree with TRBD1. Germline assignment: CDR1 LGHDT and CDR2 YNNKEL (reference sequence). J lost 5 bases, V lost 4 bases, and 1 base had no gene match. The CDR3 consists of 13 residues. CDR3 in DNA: TGTGCCAGCAGCCGACAGGGGTATCAGCCCCAGCATTTT. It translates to CASSRQGYQPQHF.

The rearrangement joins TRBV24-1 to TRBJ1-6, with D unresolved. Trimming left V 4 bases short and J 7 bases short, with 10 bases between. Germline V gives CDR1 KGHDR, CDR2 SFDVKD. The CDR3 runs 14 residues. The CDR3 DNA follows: TGTGCCACCAGTGACGGGGTTAGCAATTCACCCCTCCACTTT. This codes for CATSDGVSNSPLHF.

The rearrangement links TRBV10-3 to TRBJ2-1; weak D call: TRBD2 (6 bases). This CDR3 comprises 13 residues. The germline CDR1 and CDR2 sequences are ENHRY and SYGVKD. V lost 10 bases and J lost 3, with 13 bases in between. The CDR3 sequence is CATLGLDYNEQFF. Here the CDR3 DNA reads TGTGCCACCCTGGGACTTGACTACAATGAGCAGTTCTTC.

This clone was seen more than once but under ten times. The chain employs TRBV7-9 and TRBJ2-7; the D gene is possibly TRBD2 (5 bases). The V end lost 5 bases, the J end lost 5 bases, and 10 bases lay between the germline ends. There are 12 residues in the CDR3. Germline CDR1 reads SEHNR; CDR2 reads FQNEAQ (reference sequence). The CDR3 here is CASSAIGNEQYF. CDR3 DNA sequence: TGTGCCAGCAGCGCCATCGGGAACGAGCAGTACTTC.

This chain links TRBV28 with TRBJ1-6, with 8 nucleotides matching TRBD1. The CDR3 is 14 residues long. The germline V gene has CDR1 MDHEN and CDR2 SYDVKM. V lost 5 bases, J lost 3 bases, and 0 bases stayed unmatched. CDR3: CASSGQGYNSPLHF. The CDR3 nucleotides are TGTGCCAGCAGTGGACAGGGCTATAATTCACCCCTCCACTTT.

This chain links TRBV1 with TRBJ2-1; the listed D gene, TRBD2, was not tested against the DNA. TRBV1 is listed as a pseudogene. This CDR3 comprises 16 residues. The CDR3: CTSSQVGTSGYNEQFF. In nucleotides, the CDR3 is TGCACCAGCAGCCAAGTCGGGACTAGCGGTTACAATGAGCAGTTCTTC.

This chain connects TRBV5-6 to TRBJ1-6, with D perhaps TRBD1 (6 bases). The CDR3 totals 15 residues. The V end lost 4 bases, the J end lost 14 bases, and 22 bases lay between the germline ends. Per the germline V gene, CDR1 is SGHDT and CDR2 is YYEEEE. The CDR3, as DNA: TGTGCCAGCAGCAGCGCCGGACAGATCCTTGGGTCCCTCCACTTT. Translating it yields CASSSAGQILGSLHF.

CDR3 sequence reads: CASSTVAVLGEQYF. The CDR3 DNA reads TGTGCCAGCAGCACCGTAGCGGTGTTGGGCGAGCAGTACTTC. The chain recombines TRBV28 with TRBJ2-7; a possible D gene is TRBD2 (6 bases). The CDR3 length is 14 residues. CDR1 is MDHEN, CDR2 SYDVKM, per germline. Trimming removed 6 bases at V and 6 bases at J, with 18 bases between.

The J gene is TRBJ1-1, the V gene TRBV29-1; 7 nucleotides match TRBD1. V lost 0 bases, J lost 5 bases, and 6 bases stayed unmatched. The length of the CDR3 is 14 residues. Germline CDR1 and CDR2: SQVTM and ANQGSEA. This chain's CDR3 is CSVEDYRGVTEAFF. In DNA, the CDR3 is TGCAGCGTTGAAGATTACAGGGGTGTGACTGAAGCTTTCTTT.

The CDR3 region is CASSRRGSNQPQHF. As DNA, the CDR3 is TGTGCCAGTAGCAGACGGGGGAGCAATCAGCCCCAGCATTTT. The chain recombines TRBV19 with TRBJ1-5; D might be TRBD1 (5 bases). CDR3 length: 14 amino acids. The ends were cut back, 6 bases at V and 1 base at J, with 10 bases in the middle. The germline gives CDR1 LNHDA, CDR2 SQIVND (reference sequence). The variable domain in full, completed from reference TRBV19 and TRBJ1-5, reads DGGITQSPKYLFRKEGQNVTLSCEQNLNHDAMYWYRQDPGQGLRLIYYSQIVNDFQKGDIAEGYSVSREKKESFPLTVTSAQKNPTAFYLCASSRRGSNQPQHFGDGTRLSIL.

CDR3 sequence reads: CATSDPQGSETQYF. DNA of the CDR3: TGTGCCACCAGTGATCCACAGGGCTCGGAGACCCAGTACTTC. The chain links TRBV24-1 to TRBJ2-5; TRBD1 might be the D (6 bases). Per the germline V gene, CDR1 is KGHDR and CDR2 is SFDVKD. CDR3 length: 14 residues. Between the trimmed V and J ends, which lost 3 bases and 5 bases, there was a span of 12 bases.

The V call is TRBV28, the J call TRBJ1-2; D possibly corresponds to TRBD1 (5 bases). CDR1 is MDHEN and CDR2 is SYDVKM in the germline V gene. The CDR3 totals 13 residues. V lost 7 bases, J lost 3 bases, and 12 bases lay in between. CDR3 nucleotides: TGTGCCAGCATCCCCAGGGCCGACTATGGCTACACCTTC. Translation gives CASIPRADYGYTF.

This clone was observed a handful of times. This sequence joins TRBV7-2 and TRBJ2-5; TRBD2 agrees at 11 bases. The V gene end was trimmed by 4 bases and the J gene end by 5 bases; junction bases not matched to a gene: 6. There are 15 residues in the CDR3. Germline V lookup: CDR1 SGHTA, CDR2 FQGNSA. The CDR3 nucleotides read TGTGCCAGCAGCTCAAATAGCGGGAGGGCGGAGACCCAGTACTTC. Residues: CASSSNSGRAETQYF.

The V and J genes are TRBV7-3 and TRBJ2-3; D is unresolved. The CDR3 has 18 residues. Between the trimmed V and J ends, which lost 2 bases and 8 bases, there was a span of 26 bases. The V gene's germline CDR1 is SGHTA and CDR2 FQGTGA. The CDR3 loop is CASSLEAPGRAMKLTQYF. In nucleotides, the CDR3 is TGTGCCAGCAGCTTAGAAGCCCCCGGTCGTGCCATGAAGCTTACGCAGTATTTT.

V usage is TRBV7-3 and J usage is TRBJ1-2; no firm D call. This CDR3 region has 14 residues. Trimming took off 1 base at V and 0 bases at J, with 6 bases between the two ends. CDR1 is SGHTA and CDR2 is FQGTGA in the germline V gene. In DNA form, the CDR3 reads TGTGCCAGCAGCTTAAATCCCGCTAACTATGGCTACACCTTC. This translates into CASSLNPANYGYTF.

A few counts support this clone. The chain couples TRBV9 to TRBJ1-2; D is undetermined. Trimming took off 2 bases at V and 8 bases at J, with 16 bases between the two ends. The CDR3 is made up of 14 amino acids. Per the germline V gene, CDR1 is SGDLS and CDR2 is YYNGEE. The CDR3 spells CASSVRHQVSGYTF. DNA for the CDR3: TGTGCCAGCAGCGTGAGACACCAGGTTTCGGGCTACACCTTC.

The CDR3 loop is CATSGPIRAGGSRYEQFF. The CDR3 bases are TGTGCCACCAGTGGCCCTATACGGGCGGGAGGCTCCCGCTATGAGCAGTTCTTC. The chain combines TRBV24-1 with TRBJ2-1, with TRBD2 matching over 8 bases. Germline V gene sequence: CDR1 KGHDR, CDR2 SFDVKD. V shed 5 bases, J shed 8 bases, and the junction held 19 bases outside the gene matches. This CDR3 comprises 18 residues.

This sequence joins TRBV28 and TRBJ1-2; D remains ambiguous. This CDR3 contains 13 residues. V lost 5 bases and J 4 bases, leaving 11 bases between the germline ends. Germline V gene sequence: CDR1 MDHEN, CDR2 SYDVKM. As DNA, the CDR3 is TGTGCCAGCAGTACGCTAAACGGCTATGGCTACACCTTC. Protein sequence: CASSTLNGYGYTF.

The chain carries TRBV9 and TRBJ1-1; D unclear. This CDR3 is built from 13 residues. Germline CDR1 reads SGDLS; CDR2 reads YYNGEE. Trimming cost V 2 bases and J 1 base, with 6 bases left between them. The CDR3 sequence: CASSVGWNTEAFF. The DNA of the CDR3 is TGTGCCAGCAGCGTTGGCTGGAACACTGAAGCTTTCTTT.

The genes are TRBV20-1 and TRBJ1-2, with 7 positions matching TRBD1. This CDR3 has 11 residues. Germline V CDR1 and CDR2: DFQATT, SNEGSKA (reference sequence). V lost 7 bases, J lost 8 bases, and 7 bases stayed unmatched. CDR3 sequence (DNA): TGCAGTGTCTCCAGGGGGTCGGGCTACACCTTC. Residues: CSVSRGSGYTF.

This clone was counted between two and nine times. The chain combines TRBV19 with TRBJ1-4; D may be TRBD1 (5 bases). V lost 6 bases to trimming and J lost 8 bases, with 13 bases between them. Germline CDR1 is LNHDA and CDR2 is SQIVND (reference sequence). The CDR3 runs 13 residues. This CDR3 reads CASRSGGTEKLFF. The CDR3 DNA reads TGTGCCAGTAGATCCGGGGGAACGGAAAAACTGTTTTTT.